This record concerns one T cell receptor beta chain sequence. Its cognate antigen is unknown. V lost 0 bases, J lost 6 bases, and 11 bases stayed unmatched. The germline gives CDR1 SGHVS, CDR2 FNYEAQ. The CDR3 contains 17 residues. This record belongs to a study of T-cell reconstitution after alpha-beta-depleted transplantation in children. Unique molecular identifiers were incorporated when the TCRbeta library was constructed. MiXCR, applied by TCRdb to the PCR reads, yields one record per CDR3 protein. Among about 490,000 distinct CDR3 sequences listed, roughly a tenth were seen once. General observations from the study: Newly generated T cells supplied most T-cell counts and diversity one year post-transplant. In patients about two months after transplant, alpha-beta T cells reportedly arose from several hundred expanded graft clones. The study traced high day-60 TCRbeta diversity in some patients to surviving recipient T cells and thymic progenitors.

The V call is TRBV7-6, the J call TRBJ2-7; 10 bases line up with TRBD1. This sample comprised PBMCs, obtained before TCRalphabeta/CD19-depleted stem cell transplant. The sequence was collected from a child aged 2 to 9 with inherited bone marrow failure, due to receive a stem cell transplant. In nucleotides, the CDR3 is TGTGCCAGCAGCTTAGCGAGGGGGGGACAGGGGCTCGCCGAGCAGTACTTC. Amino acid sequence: CASSLARGGQGLAEQYF.